This entry lists 21 T cell receptor beta chains sequenced from one sample in a study of blood T cells in healthy people across ages. For the second PCR, which ran for about 7 to 12 cycles, a sample-barcoded 5' primer and a J-beta primer mix were used. MiXCR, applied by TCRdb to the 5' RACE reads, yields one record per CDR3 protein. The table has hundreds of thousands of distinct CDR3 sequences, 52% seen once. The sample comprised blood. The receptors come from a woman older than 75 in good health.

The sample holds a few counts of this clonotype. The CDR3 DNA is TGCAGTGCCATAGGGGTTACGAACACCGGGGAGCTGTTTTTT. Translating it yields CSAIGVTNTGELFF. V is TRBV20-1 and J is TRBJ2-2, with a possible D match to TRBD1 (5 bases). This CDR3 is built from 14 residues. Germline V gene data show CDR1 as DFQATT and CDR2 as SNEGSKA (reference sequence). The germline V and J ends were trimmed by 6 bases and 0 bases, with 11 bases remaining between them.

The chain is built from TRBV11-2 and TRBJ2-3; D possibly corresponds to TRBD1 (6 bases). The V and J ends lost 5 bases and 4 bases respectively, with 19 bases between them. The germline gives CDR1 SGHAT, CDR2 FQNNGV. The CDR3 is 16 residues long. In nucleotides, the CDR3 is TGTGCCAGCAGCACTCCGGGGCAGGGGTGGTCAGATACGCAGTATTTT. Protein: CASSTPGQGWSDTQYF.

The table lists this clonotype with a few counts. CDR3 loop: CASSLGQGAMNTEAFF. The DNA of the CDR3 is TGTGCCAGCAGCTTAGGGCAGGGGGCAATGAACACTGAAGCTTTCTTT. The gene calls are TRBV7-2 and TRBJ1-1, with 8 positions matching TRBD1. Trimming cost V 1 base and J 0 bases; bases outside gene matches: 4. This CDR3 contains 16 residues. The V gene's germline CDR1 is SGHTA and CDR2 FQGNSA. The full variable domain, with the rest looked up from reference TRBV7-2 and TRBJ1-1, is GAGVSQSPSNKVTEKGKDVELRCDPISGHTALYWYRQSLGQGLEFLIYFQGNSAPDKSGLPSDRFSAERTGGSVSTLTIQRTQQEDSAVYLCASSLGQGAMNTEAFFGQGTRLTVV.

The chain recombines TRBV12-5 with TRBJ2-3; 8 positions match TRBD1. The CDR3 is 14 amino acids. Germline V CDR1 and CDR2: LGHNT, FRNRAP. With 5 bases clipped from V and 4 bases from J, the junction kept 5 bases outside the gene matches. Here the CDR3 DNA reads TGTGCTAGTGGTGGACAGGGTGCCCCAGATACGCAGTATTTT. It encodes CASGGQGAPDTQYF.

This sequence joins TRBV6-5 and TRBJ2-3; 8 nucleotides agree with TRBD2. The CDR3 totals 17 residues. Germline CDR1 reads MNHEY; CDR2 reads SVGAGI. The V and J ends lost 0 bases and 3 bases, in that order; junction bases with no gene match: 8. Here the CDR3 reads CASSYSFGGAVTDTQYF. CDR3 DNA: TGTGCCAGCAGTTACTCGTTCGGGGGGGCCGTGACAGATACGCAGTATTTT.

The chain couples TRBV15 to TRBJ1-6, with D possibly matching TRBD1 (6 bases). Germline-derived CDR1 and CDR2 are LNHNV and YYDKDF (reference sequence). The CDR3 is 15 residues long. V was shortened by 5 bases and J by 10 bases, with 18 bases between the two germline ends. The CDR3 reads CATSPTGNYGSPLHF. In nucleotides, the CDR3 is TGTGCCACCAGCCCTACAGGGAACTATGGATCACCCCTCCACTTT.

This sequence joins TRBV7-9 and TRBJ2-5; no firm D call. The ends were cut back, 2 bases at V and 11 bases at J, with 9 bases in the middle. There are 11 residues in the CDR3. Looked up from germline, CDR1 is SEHNR and CDR2 is FQNEAQ (reference sequence). The CDR3 here is CASSLNSEQYF. CDR3 in DNA: TGTGCCAGCAGCTTAAATAGTGAGCAGTACTTC.

This clonotype has at least ten counts. The chain couples TRBV20-1 to TRBJ2-1; 8 nucleotides agree with TRBD2. The CDR3 has 16 amino acids. From germline, CDR1 is DFQATT and CDR2 SNEGSKA (reference sequence). Trimming removed 5 bases from V and 1 base from J; junction bases left unmatched: 10. Here the CDR3 reads CSAPPVAGGSYNEQFF. In DNA, the CDR3 is TGCAGTGCTCCTCCAGTGGCGGGGGGATCCTACAATGAGCAGTTCTTC.

Details on this clonotype: A much more abundant neighbour one base away suggests this may be a read error. The chain carries TRBV5-6 and TRBJ1-2, with 7 positions matching TRBD1. Germline CDR1 reads SGHDT; CDR2 reads YYEEEE. The CDR3 runs to 14 residues. V shed 6 bases and J 7 bases; nucleotides not matched to a gene: 12. The CDR3 DNA reads TGTGCCAGCACCCTGCCGTCGTGGACAGGTGGCTACACCTTC. Protein: CASTLPSWTGGYTF.

Notes on this clonotype: A read error may explain this, as a much larger clone is one base away. The rearrangement links TRBV28 to TRBJ2-3; 9 bases are shared with TRBD1. Germline V CDR1 and CDR2: MDHEN, SYDVKM. This CDR3 contains 16 residues. The CDR3 spells CTSSPWTGARTDTQYF. The CDR3 DNA follows: TGTACCAGCAGTCCGTGGACAGGGGCACGCACAGATACGCAGTATTTT.

This clonotype was found a few times. The chain couples TRBV12-3 or TRBV12-4 to TRBJ1-5; TRBD1 might be the D (5 bases). The CDR3 has 17 amino acids. Trimming took off 5 bases at V and 2 bases at J, with 19 bases between the two ends. The DNA of the CDR3 is TGTGCCAGCAGTGCCTACATGGGGCTGAGGGGCAATCAGCCCCAGCATTTT. It is translated as CASSAYMGLRGNQPQHF.

This chain uses TRBV10-3 with TRBJ2-7, with 12 bases fitting TRBD2. The J call may not be correct, given that the DNA end is closer to TRBJ2-5. The CDR3 spans 14 residues. Per the germline V gene, CDR1 is ENHRY and CDR2 is SYGVKD. The CDR3 spells CAISAGTSGETQYF. CDR3 nucleotides: TGTGCCATCAGTGCCGGGACTAGCGGGGAGACCCAGTACTTC.

The CDR3 DNA sequence: TGTGCCAGCTCACCAACTTTGGGACAGAACACTGAAGCTTTCTTT. This codes for CASSPTLGQNTEAFF. This rearrangement joins TRBV18 to TRBJ1-1; the D gene is possibly TRBD1 (6 bases). The CDR3 is 15 amino acids. The ends were cut back, 2 bases at V and 1 base at J, with 11 bases in the middle. Germline values: CDR1 KGHSH, CDR2 LQKENI. Full variable domain (rest looked up from reference TRBV18 and TRBJ1-1): NAGVMQNPRHLVRRRGQEARLRCSPMKGHSHVYWYRQLPEEGLKFMVYLQKENIIDESGMPKERFSAEFPKEGPSILRIQQVVRGDSAAYFCASSPTLGQNTEAFFGQGTRLTVV.

The J gene is TRBJ1-5, the V gene TRBV20-1, with D maybe TRBD1 (6 bases). From germline, CDR1 is DFQATT and CDR2 SNEGSKA (reference sequence). Trimming cost V 6 bases and J 6 bases, with 15 bases left between them. The CDR3 is made up of 13 amino acids. The chain's CDR3 is CSAPYRARQPQHF. In nucleotides, the CDR3 is TGCAGTGCGCCTTACAGGGCTCGTCAGCCCCAGCATTTT.

The V call is TRBV5-1, the J call TRBJ2-3, with D unresolved. V lost 2 bases and J lost 5, with 9 bases in between. The germline V gene has CDR1 SGHRS and CDR2 YFSETQ. The CDR3 runs 13 residues. The CDR3: CASSFEERDTQYF. Written as DNA, the CDR3 is TGCGCCAGCAGCTTTGAGGAGCGAGATACGCAGTATTTT.

In this sample, this clonotype turned up a few times. CDR3 amino acids: CASSPQAEEQYF. The CDR3 DNA follows: TGCGCCAGCAGCCCCCAAGCGGAAGAGCAGTACTTC. The chain employs TRBV5-1 and TRBJ2-5; D perhaps matches TRBD2 (5 bases). Per germline, CDR1 SGHRS and CDR2 YFSETQ. CDR3 length: 12 residues. The V gene lost 4 bases and the J gene lost 11 bases, with 15 bases spanning the gap.

This clonotype has a count of ten or more. The chain carries TRBV6-5 and TRBJ1-6, with a possible D match to TRBD1 (5 bases). Germline assignment: CDR1 MNHEY and CDR2 SVGAGI. Trimming removed 0 bases at V and 7 bases at J, with 10 bases between. The length of the CDR3 is 15 residues. Written as DNA, the CDR3 is TGTGCCAGCAGTTACTCGACCGGGGGGAATTCACCCCTCCACTTT. It is translated as CASSYSTGGNSPLHF.

The chain has TRBV7-6 and TRBJ1-2, with D possibly TRBD1 on 5 matching bases. Germline CDR1 is SGHVS and CDR2 is FNYEAQ. CDR3 size: 15 residues. Trimming pared 5 bases from V and 3 bases from J, leaving 16 bases between. The CDR3 protein is CASSPTDIWDYGYTF. CDR3 in DNA: TGTGCCAGCAGCCCTACGGACATTTGGGACTATGGCTACACCTTC. Full variable domain (remainder filled in from reference TRBV7-6 and TRBJ1-2): GAGVSQSPRYKVTKRGQDVALRCDPISGHVSLYWYRQALGQGPEFLTYFNYEAQQDKSGLPNDRFSAERPEGSISTLTIQRTEQRDSAMYRCASSPTDIWDYGYTFGSGTRLTVV.

This clonotype was detected ten times or more. The rearrangement uses TRBV29-1 and TRBJ1-2; the match to TRBD1 covers 7 bases. J lost 8 bases, V lost 4 bases, and 13 bases had no gene match. Germline assignment: CDR1 SQVTM and CDR2 ANQGSEA. This CDR3 spans 14 amino acids. CDR3 protein: CSVAPLTGAAGYTF. In DNA form, the CDR3 reads TGCAGCGTTGCGCCGCTTACAGGGGCAGCGGGCTACACCTTC.

This clonotype has a count of ten or more. The genes are TRBV9 and TRBJ2-1; D remains unclear. The CDR3 spans 13 residues. V lost 1 base, J lost 7 bases, and 9 bases lay in between. Germline V CDR1 and CDR2: SGDLS, YYNGEE. The DNA for the CDR3 is TGTGCCAGCAGCGTAAGTAACTGGAATGAGCAGTTCTTC. Translation: CASSVSNWNEQFF.

The chain uses TRBV4-2 and TRBJ2-7, with 10 bases that match TRBD1. Per the germline V gene, CDR1 is LGHNA and CDR2 is YNFKEQ. CDR3 length: 16 amino acids. V shed 2 bases and J 2 bases; nucleotides not matched to a gene: 6. As DNA, the CDR3 is TGTGCCAGCAGCCAACCTGGACAGGGGGGAGCCTACGAGCAGTACTTC. It yields the protein CASSQPGQGGAYEQYF.